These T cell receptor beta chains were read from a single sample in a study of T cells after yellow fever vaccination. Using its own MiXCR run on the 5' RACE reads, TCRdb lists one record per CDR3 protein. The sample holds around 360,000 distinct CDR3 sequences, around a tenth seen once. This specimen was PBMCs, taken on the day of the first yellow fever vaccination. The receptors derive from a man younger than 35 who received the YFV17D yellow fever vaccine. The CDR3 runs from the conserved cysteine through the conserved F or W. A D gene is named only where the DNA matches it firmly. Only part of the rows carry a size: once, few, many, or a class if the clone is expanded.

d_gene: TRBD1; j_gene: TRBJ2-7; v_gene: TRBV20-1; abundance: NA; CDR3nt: TGCAGTGCTAGAGCGACAGGGGGCGACCTAGGAGAGCAGTACTTC; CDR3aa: CSARATGGDLGEQYF
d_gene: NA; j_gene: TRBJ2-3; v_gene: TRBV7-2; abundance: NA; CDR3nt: TGTGCCAGCAGCTTGCGGGTCACCACAGATACGCAGTATTTT; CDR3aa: CASSLRVTTDTQYF
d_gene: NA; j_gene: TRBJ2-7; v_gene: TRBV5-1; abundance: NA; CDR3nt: TGCGCCAGCAGCTTTGACAGTGCGTCCTCCTACGAGCAGTACTTC; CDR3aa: CASSFDSASSYEQYF
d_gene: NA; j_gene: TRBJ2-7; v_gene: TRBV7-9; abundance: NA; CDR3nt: TGTGCCAGCAGCTTAGCGGGGGGCCTCTCCTACGAGCAGTACTTC; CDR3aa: CASSLAGGLSYEQYF
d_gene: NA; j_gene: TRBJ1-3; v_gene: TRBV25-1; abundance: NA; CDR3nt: TGTGCCAGCATGGGGGGAGAGGCTGGAAACACCATATATTTT; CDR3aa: CASMGGEAGNTIYF
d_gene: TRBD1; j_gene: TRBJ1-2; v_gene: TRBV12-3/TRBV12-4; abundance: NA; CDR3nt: TGTGCCAGCAGTTACGGGACAGTTTATGGCTACACCTTC; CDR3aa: CASSYGTVYGYTF
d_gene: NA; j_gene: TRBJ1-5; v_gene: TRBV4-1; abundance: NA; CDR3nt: TGCGCCAGCAGCTATGTTCCTAGCAATCAGCCCCAGCATTTT; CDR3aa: CASSYVPSNQPQHF
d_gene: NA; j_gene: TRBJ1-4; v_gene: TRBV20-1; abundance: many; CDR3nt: TGCAGTGCTAGCACCGGGATGGCAACTAATGAAAAACTGTTTTTT; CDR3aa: CSASTGMATNEKLFF
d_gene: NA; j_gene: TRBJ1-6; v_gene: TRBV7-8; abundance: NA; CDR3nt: TGTGCCATGAGCCCTGGGGGCGATAATTCACCCCTCCACTTT; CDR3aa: CAMSPGGDNSPLHF
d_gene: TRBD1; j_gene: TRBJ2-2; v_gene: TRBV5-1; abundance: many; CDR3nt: TGCGCCAGCAGCTTGGATGGACAGGCGAACACCGGGGAGCTGTTTTTT; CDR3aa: CASSLDGQANTGELFF
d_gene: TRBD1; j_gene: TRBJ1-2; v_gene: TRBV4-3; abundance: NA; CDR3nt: TGCGCCAGCAGCCCCGGGACAGCCCCCTATGGCTACACCTTC; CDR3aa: CASSPGTAPYGYTF
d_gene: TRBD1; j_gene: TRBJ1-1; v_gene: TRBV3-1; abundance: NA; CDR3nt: TGTGCCAGCAGCCCGGGACAGGGGTTTGAAGCTTTCTTT; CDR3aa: CASSPGQGFEAFF
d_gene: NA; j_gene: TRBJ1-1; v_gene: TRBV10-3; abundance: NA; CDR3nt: TGTGCCATCAGTGTCTCGAACACTGAAGCTTTCTTT; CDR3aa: CAISVSNTEAFF
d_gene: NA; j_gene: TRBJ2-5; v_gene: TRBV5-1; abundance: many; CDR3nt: TGCGCCAGCAGCTTCGGGCTCGAGGAGACCCAGTACTTC; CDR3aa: CASSFGLEETQYF
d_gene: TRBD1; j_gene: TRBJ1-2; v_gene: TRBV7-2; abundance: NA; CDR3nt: TGTGCCAGCAGCTTAGGACAGGGGGGCTATGGCTACACCTTC; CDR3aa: CASSLGQGGYGYTF
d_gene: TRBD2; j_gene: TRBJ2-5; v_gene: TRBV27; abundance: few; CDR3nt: TGTGCCAGCAGTTTAGCGGGGGAGAGGGAGACCCAGTACTTC; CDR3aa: CASSLAGERETQYF
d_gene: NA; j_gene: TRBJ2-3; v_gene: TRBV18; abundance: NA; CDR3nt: TGTGCCAGCTCACCACCCGGGATCCACACAGATACGCAGTATTTT; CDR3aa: CASSPPGIHTDTQYF
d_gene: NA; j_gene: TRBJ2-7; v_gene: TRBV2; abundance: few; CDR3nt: TGTGCCAGCAGTGACCCCCTGGGTGAGCAGTACTTC; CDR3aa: CASSDPLGEQYF
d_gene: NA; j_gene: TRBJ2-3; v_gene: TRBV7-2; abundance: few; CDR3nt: TGTGCCAGCAGCTTAGGGGGGCCCCGTCGGGATACGCAGTATTTT; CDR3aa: CASSLGGPRRDTQYF
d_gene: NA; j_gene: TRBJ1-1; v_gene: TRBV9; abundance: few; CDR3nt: TGTGCCAGCAGCGGGCAAAGGGGGAACACTGAAGCTTTCTTT; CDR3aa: CASSGQRGNTEAFF
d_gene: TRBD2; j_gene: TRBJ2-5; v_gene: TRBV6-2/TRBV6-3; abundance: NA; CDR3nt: TGTGCCGGCGAGACTAGCGGGGAGACCCAGTACTTC; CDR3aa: CAGETSGETQYF
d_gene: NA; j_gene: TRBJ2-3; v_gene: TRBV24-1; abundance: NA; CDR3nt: TGTGCCACCAGTGATTTGCCCGTGGGGGGCATCACAGATACGCAGTATTTT; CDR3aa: CATSDLPVGGITDTQYF
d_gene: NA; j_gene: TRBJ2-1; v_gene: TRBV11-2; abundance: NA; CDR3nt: TGTGCCAGCAGCGCGGGGTGGCAGGGGGGGAATGAGCAGTTCTTC; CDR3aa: CASSAGWQGGNEQFF
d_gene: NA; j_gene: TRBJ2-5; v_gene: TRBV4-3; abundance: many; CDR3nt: TGCGCCAGCAGCCAAGGACGGGGCGAGACCCAGTACTTC; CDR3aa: CASSQGRGETQYF
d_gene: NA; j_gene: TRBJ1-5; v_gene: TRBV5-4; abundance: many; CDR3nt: TGTGCCAGCAGCGGCACCCCCAATCAGCCCCAGCATTTT; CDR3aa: CASSGTPNQPQHF
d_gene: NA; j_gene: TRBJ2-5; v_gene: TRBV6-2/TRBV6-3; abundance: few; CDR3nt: TGTGCCAGCAGTTACAAGGACTCCCAGTACTTC; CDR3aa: CASSYKDSQYF
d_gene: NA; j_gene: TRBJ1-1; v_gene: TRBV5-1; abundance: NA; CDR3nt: TGCGCCAGCAGTAGTCGAGGACAGCGGAACACTGAAGCTTTCTTT; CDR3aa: CASSSRGQRNTEAFF
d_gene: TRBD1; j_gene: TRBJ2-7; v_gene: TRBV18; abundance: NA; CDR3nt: TGTGCCAGCTCACCACGGGGACAGGGTAGACACGAGCAGTACTTC; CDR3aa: CASSPRGQGRHEQYF
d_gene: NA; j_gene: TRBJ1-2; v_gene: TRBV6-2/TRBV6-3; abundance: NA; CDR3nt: TGTGCCAGCAGGACACTCAGGGGAGGCTACACCTTC; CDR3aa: CASRTLRGGYTF
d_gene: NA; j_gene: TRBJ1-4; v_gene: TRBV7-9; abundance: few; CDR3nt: TGTGCCAGCAGCACGGGCCCGCCGGCTAATGAAAAACTGTTTTTT; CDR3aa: CASSTGPPANEKLFF
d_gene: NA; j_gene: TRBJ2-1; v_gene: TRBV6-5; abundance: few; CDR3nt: TGTGCCAGCAGTTGGGTAAAGACCGCGGGCAGCTCCTACAATGAGCAGTTCTTC; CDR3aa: CASSWVKTAGSSYNEQFF
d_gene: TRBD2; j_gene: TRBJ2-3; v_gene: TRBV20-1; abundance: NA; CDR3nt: TGCAGTGCTATAGACGGGGGGGGATCCACAGATACGCAGTATTTT; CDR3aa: CSAIDGGGSTDTQYF
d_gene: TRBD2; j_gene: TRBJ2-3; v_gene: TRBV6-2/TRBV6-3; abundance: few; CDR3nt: TGTGCCAGCAGTTACCATAAGACTAGCCTCGCTACGCAGTATTTT; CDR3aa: CASSYHKTSLATQYF
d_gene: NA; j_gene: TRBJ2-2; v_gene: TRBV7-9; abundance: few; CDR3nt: TGTGCCAGCAGCCCCGGGCCTTCCTCGGGCGGGGAGCTGTTTTTT; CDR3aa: CASSPGPSSGGELFF
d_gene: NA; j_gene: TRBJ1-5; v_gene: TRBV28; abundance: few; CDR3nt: TGTGCCAGCAGCATAGATCAGCCCCAGCATTTT; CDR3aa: CASSIDQPQHF
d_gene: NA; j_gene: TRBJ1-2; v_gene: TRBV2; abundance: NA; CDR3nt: TGTGCCAGCAATGAAGCGGGAGAAAAAGTGGGCTACACCTTC; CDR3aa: CASNEAGEKVGYTF
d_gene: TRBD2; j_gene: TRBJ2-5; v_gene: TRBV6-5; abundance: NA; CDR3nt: TGTGCCAGCAGTTACTCGGGGTTAGCGGGGGGCCAAGAGACCCAGTACTTC; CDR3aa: CASSYSGLAGGQETQYF
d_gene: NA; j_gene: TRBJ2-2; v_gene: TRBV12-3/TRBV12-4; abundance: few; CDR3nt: TGTGCCAGCAGTTTAGCGGGGGCCAGAAAAACCGGGGAGCTGTTTTTT; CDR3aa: CASSLAGARKTGELFF
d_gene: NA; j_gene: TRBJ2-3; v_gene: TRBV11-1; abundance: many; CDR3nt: TGTGCCAGCAGCTGGACAGGCACAGATACGCAGTATTTT; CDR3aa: CASSWTGTDTQYF
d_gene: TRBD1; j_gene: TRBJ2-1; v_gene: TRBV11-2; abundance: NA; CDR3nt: TGTGCCAGCAGGCGGCCGGGACAGGGTAGCAATGAGCAGTTCTTC; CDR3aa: CASRRPGQGSNEQFF
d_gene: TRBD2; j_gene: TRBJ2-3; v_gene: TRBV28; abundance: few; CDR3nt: TGTGCCAGCGCCTCCGGGGGGGCCAAAGATACGCAGTATTTT; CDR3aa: CASASGGAKDTQYF
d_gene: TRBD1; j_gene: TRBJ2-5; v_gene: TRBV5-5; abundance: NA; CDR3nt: TGTGCCAGCAGCCGACGGACAGGGGGAGAGACCCAGTACTTC; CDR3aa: CASSRRTGGETQYF
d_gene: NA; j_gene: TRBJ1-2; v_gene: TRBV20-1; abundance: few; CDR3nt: TGCAGTGCTAGAGACCTAAGTAACTATGGCTACACCTTC; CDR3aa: CSARDLSNYGYTF
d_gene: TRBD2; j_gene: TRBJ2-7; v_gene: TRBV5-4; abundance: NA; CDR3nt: TGTGCCAGCAGCGCGGGAGTACCGGGAGCCTACGAGCAGTACTTC; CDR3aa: CASSAGVPGAYEQYF
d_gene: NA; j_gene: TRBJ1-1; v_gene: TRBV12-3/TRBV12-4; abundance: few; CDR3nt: TGTGCCAGTTGCGGACAAACTGTTCGGACTGAAGCTTTCTTT; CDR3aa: CASCGQTVRTEAFF
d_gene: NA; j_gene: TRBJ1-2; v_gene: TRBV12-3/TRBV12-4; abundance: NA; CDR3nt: TGTGCCAGCAGTCCACAGGGCCTTTTCTATGGCTACACCTTC; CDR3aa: CASSPQGLFYGYTF